The next 10 T cell receptor beta chains were all read from a single sample in a study of T cell responses to AZD1222 COVID-19 vaccine. Profiling relied on immunoSEQ multiplex PCR, and the TCRdb table lists in-frame clones only, not all of them. The data show 130,000 to 150,000 clones, around nine tenths seen once. The sample was peripheral blood, taken on day 0 of AZD1222 vaccination. The source is an adult in good health.

This chain uses TRBV5-5 with TRBJ2-7; D gene unclear. The CDR3 spans 15 residues. The germline gives CDR1 SGHKS, CDR2 YYEKEE (reference sequence). V shed 0 bases and J shed 3 bases, with 13 bases lying between them. CDR3 in DNA: TGTGCCAGCAGCTTGGCGGCAGGTCCCGTCTACGAGCAGTACTTC. Translated: CASSLAAGPVYEQYF.

The chain is built from TRBV27 and TRBJ2-7, with TRBD2 matching over 11 bases. This CDR3 is built from 15 residues. Trimming at V came to 1 base and at J to 4 bases, leaving 3 bases not matched to a gene. Germline V lookup: CDR1 MNHEY, CDR2 SMNVEV (reference sequence). This CDR3 is CASSLYTSGSYEQYF. The CDR3 bases are TGTGCCAGCAGTTTATATACTAGCGGGAGTTACGAGCAGTACTTC.

J is TRBJ2-5 and V is TRBV29-1, with D uncertain. V was trimmed by 6 bases and J by 7 bases, leaving 12 bases between them. Germline V gene lookup returns CDR1 SQVTM and CDR2 ANQGSEA. The CDR3 spans 11 residues. CDR3 amino acids: CSVPHTLTQYF. In nucleotides, the CDR3 is TGCAGCGTCCCCCACACCCTGACCCAGTACTTC.

The chain carries TRBV5-6 and TRBJ2-1; 8 bases agree with TRBD2. Germline V lookup: CDR1 SGHDT, CDR2 YYEEEE. CDR3 length equals 17 residues. Trimming took 9 bases from V and 4 from J; bases not matched to a gene: 18. The CDR3 nucleotides read TGTGCCATCTGGTGGGGGGTGGCTAGCGGGCCGTACAATGAGCAGTTCTTC. Its translation: CAIWWGVASGPYNEQFF. Full variable domain (missing parts from reference TRBV5-6 and TRBJ2-1): DAGVTQSPTHLIKTRGQQVTLRCSPKSGHDTVSWYQQALGQGPQFIFQYYEEEERQRGNFPDRFSGHQFPNYSSELNVNALLLGDSALYLCAIWWGVASGPYNEQFFGPGTRLTVL.

The rearrangement joins TRBV7-9 to TRBJ2-3; a weak D match, TRBD2 (6 bases). V dropped 5 bases and J dropped 4 bases, with 22 bases sitting between them. CDR1 SEHNR and CDR2 FQNEAQ come from the germline V gene (reference sequence). The CDR3 totals 17 residues. DNA for the CDR3: TGTGCCAGCAGCCCCAAGAGGGGTAGCGGCGAATCAGATACGCAGTATTTT. As protein: CASSPKRGSGESDTQYF.

This chain uses TRBV23-1 with TRBJ2-7; TRBD1 or TRBD2 may be the D gene (6 bases each). TRBV23-1 is reported as an ORF; its role is uncertain. The CDR3 loop spans 13 amino acids. Trimming removed 6 bases from V and 2 bases from J, with 11 bases in between. This CDR3 reads CASRRDTPYEQYF. Here the CDR3 DNA reads TGCGCCAGCAGGCGGGACACTCCCTACGAGCAGTACTTC.

Here the CDR3 DNA reads TGTGCCAGCAGCCAAAACAGGGGTCAGCCCCAGCATTTT. Its protein is CASSQNRGQPQHF. This sequence joins TRBV11-2 and TRBJ1-5, with 7 bases aligning to TRBD1. The CDR3 has 13 amino acids. The germline CDR1 and CDR2 sequences are SGHAT and FQNNGV. V lost 5 bases to trimming and J lost 6 bases; unmatched junction nucleotides: 4. Full variable domain (remainder filled in from reference TRBV11-2 and TRBJ1-5): EAGVAQSPRYKIIEKRQSVAFWCNPISGHATLYWYQQILGQGPKLLIQFQNNGVVDDSQLPKDRFSAERLKGVDSTLKIQPAKLEDSAVYLCASSQNRGQPQHFGDGTRLSIL.

The rearrangement joins TRBV19 to TRBJ1-5, with D possibly matching TRBD1 (6 bases). The CDR3 spans 16 residues. Trimming left V 3 bases short and J 6 bases short, with 18 bases between. The V gene's germline CDR1 is LNHDA and CDR2 SQIVND (reference sequence). The CDR3 here is CASSILRTARGQPQHF. As DNA, the CDR3 is TGTGCCAGTAGTATCTTGAGGACAGCTCGCGGTCAGCCCCAGCATTTT.

The J gene is TRBJ1-1, the V gene TRBV7-8; D gene ambiguous. Germline-derived CDR1 and CDR2 are SGHVS and FQNEAQ. Trimming pared 5 bases from V and 6 bases from J, leaving 7 bases between. The CDR3 sequence is 11 residues long. CDR3 bases: TGTGCCAGCAGCCCCCTCTCTGAAGCTTTCTTT. It specifies CASSPLSEAFF.

The rearrangement uses TRBV2 and TRBJ1-6, with D perhaps TRBD1 (6 bases). Trimming cost V 2 bases and J 10 bases, with 18 bases left between them. Germline lookup yields CDR1 SNHLY and CDR2 FYNNEI. CDR3 size: 16 residues. CDR3 sequence (DNA): TGTGCCAGCAGTGAAAGGTCGACAGGCGGAGGGTCACCCCTCCACTTT. Translating gives CASSERSTGGGSPLHF.